The 32 T cell receptor beta chains presented below share a single source sample, sequenced in a study of identifying expanded T cells in peripheral blood. Assay: immunoSEQ multiplex PCR; the TCRdb copy retains only in-frame clones and omits some. This table holds 110,000 or so clones, about 88% found once. What was sequenced was blood. The receptors stem from a person aged 18 to 75 in good health.

The CDR3 nucleotides read TGTGCCATCAGTACCCCCGGGACAGGCCTTTACGAGCAGTTCTTC. This translates into CAISTPGTGLYEQFF. This chain connects TRBV10-3 to TRBJ2-1, with 8 bases aligning to TRBD1. Germline lookup yields CDR1 ENHRY and CDR2 SYGVKD. The junction had 13 bases not matched to a gene; V was cut back by 5 bases and J by 10 bases. The CDR3 spans 15 residues.

This sequence joins TRBV25-1 and TRBJ1-2; 7 bases agree with TRBD1. The V segment lost 5 bases and the J segment 3 bases; nucleotides outside the gene matches: 9. The CDR3 extends over 15 amino acids. Germline-derived CDR1 and CDR2 are MGHDK and SYGVNS. CDR3 bases: TGTGCCAGCAGTTACCGGGACAGACCTGACTATGGCTACACCTTC. Protein sequence: CASSYRDRPDYGYTF.

This clone is categorized as medium-sized (0.01 to 0.1%). This chain connects TRBV14 to TRBJ2-3; D is tentatively TRBD1 or TRBD2 (5 bases each). Germline CDR1 is SGHDN and CDR2 is FVKESK. This CDR3 is 17 amino acids long. V was cut by 1 base and J by 0 bases, with 14 bases left in between. CDR3 in amino acids: CASSQVHGATSTDTQYF. Written as DNA, the CDR3 is TGTGCCAGCAGCCAAGTTCACGGGGCTACTAGCACAGATACGCAGTATTTT.

The chain recombines TRBV7-6 with TRBJ2-1; tentatively, D is TRBD2 (6 bases). V lost 5 bases to trimming and J lost 6 bases, with 14 bases between them. CDR1 and CDR2 (germline): SGHVS, FNYEAQ. The length of the CDR3 is 14 residues. CDR3 loop: CASSVGGVFNEQFF. CDR3 in DNA: TGTGCCAGCAGCGTAGGCGGGGTCTTCAATGAGCAGTTCTTC.

The CDR3 DNA reads as TGTGCCAGTAGTATACCGACAGGGGAGTCCTACAATGAGCAGTTCTTC. This translates into CASSIPTGESYNEQFF. This chain links TRBV19 with TRBJ2-1; TRBD1 agrees at 8 bases. The germline V gene encodes CDR1 LNHDA and CDR2 SQIVND (reference sequence). J lost 1 base, V lost 2 bases, and 4 bases had no gene match. The CDR3 is made up of 16 amino acids.

The chain has TRBV6-6 and TRBJ2-1, with D unclear. Trimming removed 7 bases at V and 5 bases at J, with 9 bases between. Germline-derived CDR1 and CDR2 are MNHNY and SVGAGI (reference sequence). The CDR3 is 12 amino acids. The CDR3 protein is CASTRENNEQFF. The CDR3 DNA sequence: TGTGCCAGCACTCGAGAAAACAATGAGCAGTTCTTC.

V is TRBV29-1 and J is TRBJ2-1; 14 bases line up with TRBD2. The germline gives CDR1 SQVTM, CDR2 ANQGSEA. The CDR3 extends over 12 amino acids. The J segment lost 16 bases and the V segment lost 7 bases, leaving 9 bases of the junction unmatched. CDR3 nucleotide sequence: TGCAGCGCAACCCTGACTAGCGGGAGGGCTTTCTTC. Its translation is CSATLTSGRAFF.

Only one count was recorded for this clone. The CDR3 loop is CASSSGRYNQPQHF. CDR3 in DNA: TGTGCCAGCAGTTCGGGACGGTACAATCAGCCCCAGCATTTT. This chain uses TRBV28 with TRBJ1-5, with D possibly matching TRBD1 (5 bases). CDR1 MDHEN and CDR2 SYDVKM come from the germline V gene. The CDR3 extends over 14 amino acids. Trimming shortened V by 4 bases and J by 3 bases, and 10 bases separated the two germline ends.

J is TRBJ2-3 and V is TRBV7-8, with TRBD2 identical over 13 bases. There are 16 residues in the CDR3. Germline V CDR1 and CDR2: SGHVS, FQNEAQ. The V gene end was trimmed by 2 bases and the J gene end by 5 bases; junction bases not matched to a gene: 4. CDR3 sequence: CASSLTLAGGQDTQYF. The CDR3 DNA sequence: TGTGCCAGCAGCTTAACACTAGCGGGGGGGCAAGATACGCAGTATTTT.

This clone showed up just once. The V call is TRBV7-9, the J call TRBJ2-1; 7 nucleotides agree with TRBD2. The V gene's germline CDR1 is SEHNR and CDR2 FQNEAQ (reference sequence). This CDR3 has 14 amino acids. Unmatched junction bases numbered 9, after V lost 3 bases and J lost 10 bases. Here the CDR3 reads CASSFSAGVMEQFF. In DNA, the CDR3 is TGTGCCAGCAGCTTTTCGGCGGGAGTTATGGAGCAGTTCTTC.

The chain joins TRBV7-9 to TRBJ2-5; D call uncertain. Trimming stripped 5 bases from V and 1 base from J, with 11 bases between. This CDR3 contains 14 residues. Germline CDR1 SEHNR, CDR2 FQNEAQ (reference sequence). CDR3 sequence (DNA): TGTGCCAGCAGCCAAAGTCCCAGCCAAGAGACCCAGTACTTC. Its translation is CASSQSPSQETQYF.

V and J are TRBV7-9 and TRBJ1-1; no definite D call. Deletions cut 5 bases from V and 6 bases from J, with 13 bases between. The germline V gene has CDR1 SEHNR and CDR2 FQNEAQ (reference sequence). The CDR3 runs 13 residues. CDR3 DNA: TGTGCCAGCAGCATCTTATTAGGATCTGAAGCTTTCTTT. This gives the protein CASSILLGSEAFF.

V usage is TRBV7-3 and J usage is TRBJ1-1, with a possible D match to TRBD1 (5 bases). Deletions cut 5 bases from V and 7 bases from J, with 11 bases between. This CDR3 has 12 amino acids. Per the germline V gene, CDR1 is SGHTA and CDR2 is FQGTGA. The CDR3 sequence: CASSRTGNEAFF. The CDR3 nucleotides are TGTGCCAGCAGCCGTACAGGCAATGAAGCTTTCTTT.

The gene calls are TRBV7-9 and TRBJ1-2; no reliable D call. Trimming took off 1 base at V and 2 bases at J, with 5 bases between the two ends. This CDR3 spans 13 amino acids. The germline CDR1 and CDR2 sequences are SEHNR and FQNEAQ (reference sequence). The CDR3 DNA is TGTGCCAGCAGCTTAGTCGGAAACTATGGCTACACCTTC. It encodes CASSLVGNYGYTF.

J is TRBJ2-5 and V is TRBV5-8, with TRBD1 matching over 7 bases. The ends lost 6 bases at V and 5 bases at J; junction bases unmatched: 10. This CDR3 has 14 amino acids. Germline assignment: CDR1 SGHTS and CDR2 YDEGEE. The CDR3, as DNA: TGTGCCAGCACCGACAGGGTTTTGAGGGAGACCCAGTACTTC. This codes for CASTDRVLRETQYF.

The rearrangement uses TRBV10-3 and TRBJ1-1; no clear D gene. The germline gives CDR1 ENHRY, CDR2 SYGVKD. CDR3 length: 12 amino acids. V was trimmed by 9 bases and J by 3 bases, leaving 11 bases between them. CDR3 residues: CAMSTDDTEAFF. The DNA for the CDR3 is TGTGCCATGTCAACAGATGACACTGAAGCTTTCTTT.

The chain links TRBV5-1 to TRBJ1-1; TRBD1 is a possible D gene (6 bases). The CDR3 extends over 15 amino acids. V lost 3 bases and J lost 0, with 12 bases in between. Germline CDR1 reads SGHRS; CDR2 reads YFSETQ. The CDR3 coding sequence is TGCGCCAGCAGCTCGAAGGACAGCTTGAACACTGAAGCTTTCTTT. Amino acid sequence: CASSSKDSLNTEAFF.

The V gene is TRBV28, the J gene TRBJ2-1; TRBD2 agrees at 10 bases. The CDR3 contains 15 residues. Germline CDR1 reads MDHEN; CDR2 reads SYDVKM. V lost 2 bases and J lost 7; bases outside the gene matches: 5. CDR3 coding DNA: TGTGCCAGCAGTTTAGCGGCTAGCGGGAGTAATGAGCAGTTCTTC. Its protein is CASSLAASGSNEQFF. The whole variable domain, filled in from reference TRBV28 and TRBJ2-1, reads DVKVTQSSRYLVKRTGEKVFLECVQDMDHENMFWYRQDPGLGLRLIYFSYDVKMKEKGDIPEGYSVSREKKERFSLILESASTNQTSMYLCASSLAASGSNEQFFGPGTRLTVL.

The genes are TRBV5-1 and TRBJ2-7; D is unclear. V gave up 0 bases and J gave up 0 bases, with 7 bases separating them. Germline loops: CDR1 SGHRS, CDR2 YFSETQ. The CDR3 extends over 14 amino acids. The CDR3 reads CASSLEQPSYEQYF. CDR3 DNA: TGCGCCAGCAGCTTGGAGCAGCCCTCCTACGAGCAGTACTTC.

V gene TRBV9 combines with J gene TRBJ2-5, with 7 bases lining up with TRBD2. CDR3 length: 16 residues. Germline V gene data show CDR1 as SGDLS and CDR2 as YYNGEE. V dropped 4 bases and J dropped 4; count of bases not matched to a gene: 13. This chain's CDR3 is CASSPIAAGRGETQYF. The CDR3 DNA sequence: TGTGCCAGCAGCCCTATCGCGGCAGGGAGGGGAGAGACCCAGTACTTC.

The chain is built from TRBV9 and TRBJ2-4; 13 bases fit TRBD2. J gave up 13 bases and V 3 bases, and 4 bases lay outside the gene matches. This CDR3 is built from 13 residues. Germline CDR1 is SGDLS and CDR2 is YYNGEE. CDR3 sequence (DNA): TGTGCCAGCAGCGCGGGACTAGCGGGAAACCAGTACTTC. Amino acid sequence: CASSAGLAGNQYF.

The J gene is TRBJ2-7, the V gene TRBV27, with D unresolved. Germline assignment: CDR1 MNHEY and CDR2 SMNVEV (reference sequence). The CDR3 runs to 12 residues. Trimming removed 4 bases at V and 2 bases at J, with 6 bases between. Here the CDR3 reads CASSSFPYEQYF. In nucleotides, the CDR3 is TGTGCCAGCAGTTCCTTCCCCTACGAGCAGTACTTC.

This clone has just a few counts. The chain uses TRBV7-2 and TRBJ1-2; D unclear. CDR1 is SGHTA and CDR2 is FQGNSA in the germline V gene. V lost 5 bases, J lost 4 bases, and 20 bases lay in between. CDR3 length equals 16 residues. The CDR3 spells CASSPPNPDPIYGYTF. The CDR3 bases are TGTGCCAGCAGCCCCCCTAACCCCGATCCGATCTATGGCTACACCTTC.

V usage is TRBV27 and J usage is TRBJ2-7, with TRBD1 as a possible D gene (5 bases). Trimming took 9 bases from V and 3 from J, leaving 18 bases between them. Germline CDR1 is MNHEY and CDR2 is SMNVEV (reference sequence). This CDR3 has 14 residues. The DNA for the CDR3 is TGTGCCAGTCATCAAACAGGTCTTTTCTACGAGCAGTACTTC. Protein sequence: CASHQTGLFYEQYF.

CDR3 in DNA: TGTGCCAGCAGCTTGGGGGGCCAGGATGGCTACACCTTC. It yields the protein CASSLGGQDGYTF. This rearrangement joins TRBV5-4 to TRBJ1-2; possible D gene TRBD1, 5 bases. V lost 0 bases, J lost 6 bases, and 9 bases lay in between. Per germline, CDR1 SGHNT and CDR2 YYREEE (reference sequence). The CDR3 loop spans 13 amino acids.

The chain recombines TRBV7-7 with TRBJ1-3; D is possibly TRBD1 (5 bases). The CDR3 length is 14 residues. Trimming removed 5 bases from V and 2 bases from J, with 10 bases in between. Germline CDR1 SSHAT, CDR2 FNYEAQ (reference sequence). CDR3 in amino acids: CASSPTDTGNTIYF. The CDR3 nucleotides read TGTGCCAGCAGCCCGACAGACACTGGAAACACCATATATTTT.

This clone was observed once. V is TRBV7-2 and J is TRBJ2-4; 8 nucleotides agree with TRBD2. Germline CDR1 is SGHTA and CDR2 is FQGNSA. There are 13 residues in the CDR3. The V and J ends lost 3 bases and 7 bases, in that order; junction bases with no gene match: 2. The CDR3: CASSFRGGNIQYF. The CDR3 region has the DNA TGTGCCAGCAGCTTTCGGGGGGGCAACATTCAGTACTTC.

The genes are TRBV5-1 and TRBJ2-1, with 10 bases fitting TRBD1. J gave up 5 bases and V 4 bases, and 3 bases lay outside the gene matches. Germline values: CDR1 SGHRS, CDR2 YFSETQ. The CDR3 covers 14 residues. CDR3 residues: CASSRDRGDNEQFF. CDR3 sequence (DNA): TGCGCCAGCAGCCGGGACAGGGGCGACAATGAGCAGTTCTTC.

V is TRBV6-5 and J is TRBJ2-3; D not certain. Between the trimmed V and J ends, which lost 5 bases and 0 bases, there was a span of 9 bases. The CDR3 covers 14 residues. CDR1 is MNHEY, CDR2 SVGAGI, per germline. The CDR3 protein is CASSPDPSTDTQYF. CDR3 nucleotides: TGTGCCAGCAGTCCGGACCCTAGCACAGATACGCAGTATTTT.

J is TRBJ2-3 and V is TRBV12-5; TRBD2 might be the D (5 bases). Germline V lookup: CDR1 LGHNT, CDR2 FRNRAP. The CDR3 consists of 13 residues. The germline V and J ends were trimmed by 7 bases and 2 bases, with 10 bases remaining between them. The CDR3 reads CASATRPTDTQYF. The CDR3 DNA sequence: TGTGCTAGTGCCACTAGGCCCACAGATACGCAGTATTTT.

V is TRBV7-3 and J is TRBJ2-2, with TRBD1 identical over 8 bases. This CDR3 region has 16 residues. Losses at the gene ends were 5 bases for V and 7 bases for J; bases not matched to a gene: 12. The germline V gene has CDR1 SGHTA and CDR2 FQGTGA. The CDR3 is CASSLTGQAFGGELFF. The CDR3 DNA reads as TGTGCCAGCAGCCTGACGGGACAGGCATTCGGCGGGGAGCTGTTTTTT.

The chain has TRBV28 and TRBJ1-5; D is unclear. The germline CDR1 and CDR2 sequences are MDHEN and SYDVKM. V lost 1 base, J lost 3 bases, and 19 bases lay in between. The CDR3 is 18 amino acids. The CDR3: CASSLSPGLGAFNQPQHF. The CDR3 region has the DNA TGTGCCAGCAGTTTATCCCCGGGCCTCGGCGCGTTCAATCAGCCCCAGCATTTT.